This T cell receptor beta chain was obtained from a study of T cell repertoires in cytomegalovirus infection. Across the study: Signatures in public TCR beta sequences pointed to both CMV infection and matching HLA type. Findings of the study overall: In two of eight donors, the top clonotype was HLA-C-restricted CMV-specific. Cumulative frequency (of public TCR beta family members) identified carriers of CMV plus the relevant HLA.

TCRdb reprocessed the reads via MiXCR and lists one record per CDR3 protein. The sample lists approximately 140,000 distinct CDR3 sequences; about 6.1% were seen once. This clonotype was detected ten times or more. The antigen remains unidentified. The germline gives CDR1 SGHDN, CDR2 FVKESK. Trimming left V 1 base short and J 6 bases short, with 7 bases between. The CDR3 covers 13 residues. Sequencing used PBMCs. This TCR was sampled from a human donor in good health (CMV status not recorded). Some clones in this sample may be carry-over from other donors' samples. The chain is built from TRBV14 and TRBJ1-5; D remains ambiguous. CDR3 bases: TGTGCCAGCAGCCAAGGGATGACTCAGCCCCAGCATTTT. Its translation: CASSQGMTQPQHF. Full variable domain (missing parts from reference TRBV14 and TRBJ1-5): EAGVTQFPSHSVIEKGQTVTLRCDPISGHDNLYWYRRVMGKEIKFLLHFVKESKQDESGMPNNRFLAERTGGTYSTLKVQPAELEDSGVYFCASSQGMTQPQHFGDGTRLSIL.